Here is one T cell receptor beta chain with its context. Its specific antigen is unknown. The sample originates from a study of T cells expressing NK-cell markers (dated by TCRdb to 2020 to 2021). Describing the broader study: TCR beta-chain repertoires were profiled in sorted CD3+CD56+NKG2C+, CD3+CD56+NKG2C- and CD3+CD56-NKG2C+ T-cell subsets from fewer than 10 donors. Seven of the eight sequenced donors were HCMV-seropositive and one was HCMV-seronegative. All eight donors whose samples were sequenced were randomly selected healthy volunteers, three of them men and five women. The libraries were sequenced on Illumina HiSeq 2000/2500, MiSeq or NextSeq, producing 2 x 150 bp reads.

Results the study describes overall, beyond this receptor: Whether the expanded NKG2C-expressing T cell clones were specific for HCMV antigens remained unclear. In over 5 donors, the dominant CD3+CD56+NKG2C+ clonotypes were among the top 10 CD8+ clonotypes and accounted for roughly 1.0-8% of CD8+ T cells. Those dominant clonotypes were again the most abundant among CD3+CD56-NKG2C+ cells in several donors, at 28.3-60.1%.

From the germline V gene, CDR1 is SGHAT and CDR2 is FQNNGV. Including cysteine and phenylalanine, the CDR3 has 15 amino acids. DNA is not recorded here. Sequenced on an Illumina HiSeq 2000. 5'RACE template switching, by which a universal primer site and unique molecular identifiers were added, was used to make TCR beta cDNA libraries. Priming for cDNA synthesis came from the TCR beta constant segment, and two successive PCR amplification steps followed. Per the source publication's procedure: Reads were demultiplexed and grouped by UMI with MIGEC, and clonotypes were assembled and quantified with MiTCR. To remove erroneous sequences, TCR cDNA sequences were retained only when supported by two or more reads. Downstream repertoire analysis used the tcR package, and clonotypes were matched across fractions by CDR3 nucleotide sequence plus V segment. Antigen specificity was annotated against VDJdb with VDJmatch, allowing one amino acid substitution in CDR3. Once TCRdb had reprocessed the reads, it stored one entry per CDR3 protein sequence and supplied no DNA. The V and J calls and clone size come from TCRdb's table, not from the authors' own analysis. This sample's table has entries for hundreds of thousands of distinct CDR3 sequences. Around 3.3% of the sample is in the top ten clones.

HCMV serostatus was determined by detecting HCMV-specific IgG in serum with a commercial ELISA kit. Ficoll density gradient centrifugation was used to isolate peripheral blood mononuclear cells from blood. The sequencing input was blood T cells: a sorted CD56 or NKG2C T cell subset, CD4+ or CD8+ T cells, or bulk PBMC T cells (not recorded which). The sequence was collected from a man aged 18 to 35 in good health. Donor details come from another sample of the same person, matched by shared clones. In this chain, TRBV11-2 is recombined with TRBJ2-3; without DNA, the TCRdb call of TRBD2 cannot be checked. The CDR3 region: CAGSGRAPSPDTQYF.